This T cell receptor (beta chain) is from a study of CD8+ T cells in alopecia areata listed by TCRdb under 2018. Context from the whole study: The treated patients, all with moderate-to-severe alopecia areata, were enrolled in an open-label pilot trial of oral tofacitinib given at 5 to 10 mg twice daily. To study T cell clonal expansion in alopecia areata, the researchers applied high-throughput TCRbeta sequencing to both the C3H/HeJ mouse model and human patients. In treated patients, disease severity was measured using the SALT score, which gives the percentage of scalp surface area affected. RNA came from the PAXgene miRNA kit for fixed scalp, the miRNeasy kit for PBMCs, and the RNeasy kit for mouse skin. Scalp clonality was compared across normal scalp (n=4), patchy alopecia areata scalp (n=8), and alopecia totalis/universalis scalp (n=8). Tofacitinib-treated patients had biopsies at baseline and at 4 and 24 weeks of treatment, with a later scalp biopsy in several patients. TCRbeta CDR3 regions were amplified by immunoSEQ multiplex PCR with 35 Vbeta forward and 13 Jbeta reverse primers. Human TCRbeta sequencing covered scalp tissue and sorted CD4+ and CD8+ peripheral blood T cells from patchy and totalis/universalis alopecia areata patients and healthy controls. Patients received tofacitinib for 6 to 18 months and were then followed off drug for 6 months to check for delayed response and recurrence.

Study-wide conclusions, independent of this receptor: Compared with normal scalp, lesional scalp, particularly in alopecia totalis/universalis, had higher clonality and more expanded CD8+ clones, which suggests antigenic drive. Because the treated cohort was small and had just a single nonresponder, larger studies are needed to establish links between baseline CD8+ expansion and response. Unlike mouse skin, where gammadelta T cells dominate, normal human skin contains resident alphabeta T cells that get sequenced too, which complicates analysis of the scalp TCR repertoire. Scalp clonality and the number of expanded CD8+ clones among the top 100 scalp clones were significantly decreased by tofacitinib. Many expanded lesional clones persisted in scalp and blood during tofacitinib treatment, which may partly explain relapse after stopping treatment. TCR sequences shared between patients were less clear than in mice, possibly partly because of HLA diversity in the patient population.

What the treatment or condition label conveys for this sample: oral pan-JAK inhibitor, 5-10 mg twice daily. Lesional scalp punch biopsies and peripheral blood were obtained from alopecia areata patients. PBMCs were isolated by density centrifugation and stained for CD3, CD4 and CD8, and CD4+ and CD8+ T cells were sorted on a FACSAria. As for this clone: The target of this receptor is not known. Base qualities are missing; no much larger clone stands one base away.

Library construction relied on the immunoSEQ multiplex PCR assay. RNA was extracted from all samples and reverse transcribed into cDNA as template for TCR sequencing. First-strand cDNA was synthesized using SuperScript III with a 2:1 mix of oligo-dT and random hexamers. Amplification bias was assessed with a synthetic immune receptor repertoire, and residual bias was removed computationally. In the original analysis: Raw reads were preprocessed to remove errors, and CDR3 was defined by IMGT conventions from the conserved cysteine to phenylalanine. To get clonality, Shannon entropy was normalized by log2 of the number of productive unique TCRs and the result was subtracted from 1. Scalp TCRbeta sequences were cross-referenced with sorted blood CD4 and CD8 repertoires so that the CD4 or CD8 identity of scalp clones could be inferred. This immuneACCESS table, as held by TCRdb, lists in-frame sequences with V and J called but not all clones. Of the missing ones, under half trace to an unresolved V gene in checked studies; the others have no known cause. V and J calls and clone size follow that table, whereas D and trimming were derived from the DNA. For this sample there are 150,000 to 200,000 clones; more than 55% appear just once. The top ten hold 1.3% of the sample.

V lost 5 bases and J lost 3 bases; the stretch between them is 16 bases long. The CDR3, from cysteine to phenylalanine, totals 15 residues. CDR3 DNA only is kept here, 45 bases in frame from base 1. Based on the germline V gene (reference sequence), the CDR1 and CDR2 sequences are MNHEY and SMNVEV. The TCR was taken from a human donor with alopecia areata. This specimen consisted of CD4+ T cells sorted from blood, obtained between weeks 49 and 50, from a patient treated with tofacitinib. The chain joins TRBV27 to TRBJ1-2; the D gene is possibly TRBD1, with 6 bases matching. Here the CDR3 is given as CASSPGDILYYGYTF. The nucleotide sequence is TGTGCCAGCAGTCCAGGGGACATACTTTACTATGGCTACACCTTC.